This TCR beta chain is drawn from a study of vaccination effects on CD4 cells after COVID-19. Generated by immunoSEQ multiplex PCR, the TCRdb table keeps only in-frame clones and is missing some. The sample records 70,000 to 75,000 clones, 77% being singletons. The CDR3 totals 13 residues. CDR1 is LGHDT and CDR2 is YNNKEL in the germline V gene (reference sequence). V was shortened by 1 base and J by 4 bases, with 7 bases between the two germline ends. This clone showed up just a few times. Its matching antigen is unknown. Isolation of CD4+ T cells took place after less than twelve days of culture. The chain recombines TRBV3-1 (or the pseudogene TRBV3-2) with TRBJ1-1; D remains unclear. This TCR was sampled from a human donor who received a COVID-19 vaccine. The sample here was CD4+ T cells from PBMCs cultured without peptide, taken before COVID-19 vaccination. In DNA, the CDR3 is TGTGCCAGCAGCCAAGCCCCGAGCACTGAAGCTTTCTTT. Translated, it gives CASSQAPSTEAFF.